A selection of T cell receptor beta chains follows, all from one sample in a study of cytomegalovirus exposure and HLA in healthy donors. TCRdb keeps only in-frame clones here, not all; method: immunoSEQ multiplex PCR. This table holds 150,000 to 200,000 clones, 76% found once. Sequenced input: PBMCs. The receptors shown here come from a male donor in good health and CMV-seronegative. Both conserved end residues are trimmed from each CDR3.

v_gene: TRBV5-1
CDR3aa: ASSLDAGMNTEAF

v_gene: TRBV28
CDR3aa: ASSFSGTEAF

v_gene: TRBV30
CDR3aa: AWSTGREDSYEQY

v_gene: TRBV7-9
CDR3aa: ASSPLSYEQY

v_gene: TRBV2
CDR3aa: ASTGTGGTEAF

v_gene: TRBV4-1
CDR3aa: ASSQGLAGDYEQY

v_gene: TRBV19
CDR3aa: ASTKEGRGARGNTIY

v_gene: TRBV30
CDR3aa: ASYRGGMNTEAF

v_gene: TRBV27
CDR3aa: ASSLSPPPSYSNQPQH

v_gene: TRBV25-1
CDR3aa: ASSESGNRANEKLF

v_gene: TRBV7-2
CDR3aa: ASSQTSGGYNEQF

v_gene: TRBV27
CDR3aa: ASSPGTWEKLF

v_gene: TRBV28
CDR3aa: ASSPDRVGQETQY

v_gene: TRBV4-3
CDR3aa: ASSQAGAVGYT

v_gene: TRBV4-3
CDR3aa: ASSQGRGAGANEKLF

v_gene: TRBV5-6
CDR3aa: ASSRRTGGNQPQH

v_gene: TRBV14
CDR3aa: ATDWGGDKGTDTQY

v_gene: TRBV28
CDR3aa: ASSLGQGYEQY

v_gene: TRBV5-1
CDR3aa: ASSYPTGGLAGGPYEQY

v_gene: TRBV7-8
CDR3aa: ASSQEVAGELF

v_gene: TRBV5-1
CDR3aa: ASSLRTGVYEQY

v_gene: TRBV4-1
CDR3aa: ASSQVQGARISGANVLT

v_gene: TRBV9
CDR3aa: ASSEPAGLTPETQY

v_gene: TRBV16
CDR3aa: ASSQQRGRAYEQY

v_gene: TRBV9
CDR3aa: ASSTVAVNTEAF

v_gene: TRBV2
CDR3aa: ASSPFSGEETQY

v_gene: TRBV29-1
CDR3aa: SPTPTGLIHTIY

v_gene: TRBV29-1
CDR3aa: SVATRVAETQY

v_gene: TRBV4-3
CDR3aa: ASSPLVDGGGGELF

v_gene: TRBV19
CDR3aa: ASISPGAKNIQY

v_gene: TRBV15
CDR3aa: ATSRVLAGADEQY

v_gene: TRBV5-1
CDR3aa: ASSFLRGLYNEQF

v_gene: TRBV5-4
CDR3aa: ASSFGGLPNYGYT

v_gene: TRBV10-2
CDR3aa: ASSEYSSGNTIY

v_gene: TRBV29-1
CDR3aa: SVEQGPGQPQH

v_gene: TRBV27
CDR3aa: ASKRRLAGKDTQY

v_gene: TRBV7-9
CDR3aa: ASSLRDTPNTGNTIY

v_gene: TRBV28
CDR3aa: AGSLLGGGRNTEAF

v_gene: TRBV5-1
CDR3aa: ASSLAGNQPQH

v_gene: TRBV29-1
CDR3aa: SASRGSSYEQY